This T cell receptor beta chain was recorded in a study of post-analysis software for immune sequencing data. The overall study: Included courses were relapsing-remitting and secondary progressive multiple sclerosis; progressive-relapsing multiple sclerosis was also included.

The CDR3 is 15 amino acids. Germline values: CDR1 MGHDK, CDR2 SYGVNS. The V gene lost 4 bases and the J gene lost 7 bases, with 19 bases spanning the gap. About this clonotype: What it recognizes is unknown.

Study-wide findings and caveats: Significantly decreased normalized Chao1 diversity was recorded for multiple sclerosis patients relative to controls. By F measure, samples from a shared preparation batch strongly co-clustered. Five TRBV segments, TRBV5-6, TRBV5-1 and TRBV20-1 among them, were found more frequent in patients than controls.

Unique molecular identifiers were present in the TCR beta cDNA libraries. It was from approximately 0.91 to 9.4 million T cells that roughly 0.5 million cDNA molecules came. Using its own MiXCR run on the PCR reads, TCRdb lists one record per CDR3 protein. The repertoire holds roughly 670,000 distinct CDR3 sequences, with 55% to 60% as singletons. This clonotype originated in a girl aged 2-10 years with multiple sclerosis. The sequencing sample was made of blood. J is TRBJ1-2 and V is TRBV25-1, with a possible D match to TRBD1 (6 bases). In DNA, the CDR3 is TGTGCCAGCAGTGGTCAGGGGAAAAATGCGGGTGGCTACACCTTC. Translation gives CASSGQGKNAGGYTF.